This TCR beta chain appears in the sequencing data of a study of blood T cells in healthy people across ages. Findings of the study overall: There was no known CMV status for donors, so expanded clonotype changes were possibly confounded. Long-lived and aged donors differed, with more naive CD4+ cells and higher diversity in the long-lived. Older individuals had lower TCR beta diversity per million T cells (the decline was roughly linear).

Using a J-beta primer mix together with a sample-barcoded 5' primer, a second PCR was run for roughly 6 to 12 cycles. TCRdb itself ran the 5' RACE reads through MiXCR, one entry per CDR3 protein. This sample has under 800,000 distinct CDR3 sequences, with more than 40% found just once. Between the trimmed V and J ends, which lost 1 base and 8 bases, there was a span of 11 bases. The CDR3 has 13 amino acids. CDR1 is LGHDT and CDR2 is YNNKEL in the germline V gene (reference sequence). This clonotype was counted between two and nine times. Its antigen is not known. V usage is TRBV3-1 and J usage is TRBJ1-2; D remains unclear. Sequencing was done on a sample of blood. This receptor was obtained from a woman aged 55-69 years in good health. Here the CDR3 reads CASSQARLAGYTF. Written as DNA, the CDR3 is TGTGCCAGCAGCCAAGCCCGTTTGGCCGGCTACACCTTC.